The TCR beta chain described here comes from a study of cytomegalovirus exposure and HLA in healthy donors. As to this clone: The antigen is unknown.

The PCR contained 60 Vbeta and 13 Jbeta primers. Produced via immunoSEQ multiplex PCR; TCRdb's table is partial and in-frame only. The data hold around 280,000 clones, with about 90% observed a single time. Study observations and caveats: Segments of the TCR beta V type were, in most cases, productive about 87% or about 30% of the time in an earlier analysis. It is likely that the observed cluster of highly shared sequence variants was a sequencing artifact. At a 0.05 false discovery rate, a later analysis found 18,000 or so TCR beta sequences to be associated with HLA alleles. As was reported, the classifier diagnosed cytomegalovirus status with high specificity and sensitivity.

There are 14 residues in the CDR3. Germline trimming cut 2 bases from V and 6 bases from J; bases unmatched to any gene: 5. The germline V gene encodes CDR1 SGHDT and CDR2 YYEEEE. The clonotype originates from a woman aged 18-30 years in good health and CMV-seronegative. V and J are TRBV5-6 and TRBJ1-3; 7 bases align to TRBD1. Material for sequencing was PBMCs. As DNA, the CDR3 is TGTGCCAGCAGCTTTCTGACAGGGTTAAACACCATATATTTT. Protein: CASSFLTGLNTIYF.